The 24 T cell receptor beta chains below come from one sample, sequenced in a study of response to subunit inactivated influenza vaccine. TCRdb processed the RT-PCR reads anew with MiXCR; each CDR3 protein has one entry. The sample records around 790,000 distinct CDR3 sequences, 20% to 25% being singletons. Source: PBMCs from blood, taken about 5 days after vaccination. Every receptor here comes from a man aged 50 to 59 who received an inactivated influenza vaccine.

This clonotype was seen a few times. The chain has TRBV20-1 and TRBJ2-5; D is uncertain. There are 13 residues in the CDR3. Per the germline V gene, CDR1 is DFQATT and CDR2 is SNEGSKA (reference sequence). The ends were cut back, 0 bases at V and 1 base at J, with 6 bases in the middle. The CDR3 protein is CSARDSVQETQYF. CDR3 in DNA: TGCAGTGCTAGAGATTCGGTCCAAGAGACCCAGTACTTC.

J is TRBJ1-5 and V is TRBV5-6; 9 nucleotides agree with TRBD1. Germline V CDR1 and CDR2: SGHDT, YYEEEE. This CDR3 is 15 amino acids long. V shed 4 bases, J shed 4 bases, and the junction held 6 bases outside the gene matches. The CDR3 spells CASSIDGTGNQPQHF. The CDR3 bases are TGTGCCAGCAGCATAGATGGGACAGGGAATCAGCCCCAGCATTTT.

This clonotype was seen more than once but under ten times. The chain carries TRBV12-3 or TRBV12-4 and TRBJ2-1; the match to TRBD1 covers 7 bases. V dropped 5 bases and J dropped 7; count of bases not matched to a gene: 11. This CDR3 region has 15 residues. CDR3 residues: CASSPPTGFTNEQFF. For the CDR3, the DNA is TGTGCCAGCAGTCCCCCGACAGGGTTTACGAATGAGCAGTTCTTC.

There are a few counts of this clonotype. The chain recombines TRBV5-1 with TRBJ2-1; 11 nucleotides line up with TRBD1. The V segment lost 0 bases and the J segment 9 bases; nucleotides outside the gene matches: 5. The CDR3 has 15 amino acids. Germline lookup yields CDR1 SGHRS and CDR2 YFSETQ. The DNA of the CDR3 is TGCGCCAGCAGCTTGGCCGGACAGGGGGCTGGTGAGCAGTTCTTC. Translating it yields CASSLAGQGAGEQFF.

This clonotype was detected only a few times. The chain uses TRBV4-2 and TRBJ1-2, with D possibly matching TRBD1 (5 bases). Trimming stripped 0 bases from V and 7 bases from J, with 15 bases between. The CDR3 is 15 residues long. Germline CDR1 and CDR2: LGHNA and YNFKEQ. The CDR3 bases are TGTGCCAGCAGCCAAGAAGCCAGGGAAAGGGGTGGCTACACCTTC. It codes for CASSQEARERGGYTF.

This sequence joins TRBV5-6 and TRBJ2-7; perhaps D is TRBD1 or TRBD2 (6 bases each). With 1 base removed from V and 2 bases from J, the gap between germline ends came to 16 bases. From germline, CDR1 is SGHDT and CDR2 YYEEEE. The CDR3 is made up of 16 amino acids. The CDR3 reads CASSLPGGTATYEQYF. The DNA for the CDR3 is TGTGCCAGCAGCTTGCCCGGGGGCACCGCCACCTACGAGCAGTACTTC.

The chain links TRBV29-1 to TRBJ1-1, with 8 bases identical to TRBD1. The CDR3 totals 17 residues. The germline CDR1 and CDR2 sequences are SQVTM and ANQGSEA. V was pared by 6 bases and J by 1 base, with 16 bases of the junction left unmatched. CDR3 bases: TGCAGCGTCGGCCCCCCCCGAGGACAGGGAACGAACACTGAAGCTTTCTTT. It specifies CSVGPPRGQGTNTEAFF.

This clonotype turned up a few times. The chain carries TRBV12-3 or TRBV12-4 and TRBJ1-5, with a weak D call TRBD1 (5 bases). Trimming removed 11 bases at V and 0 bases at J, with 17 bases between. The CDR3 loop spans 15 amino acids. This CDR3 is CASRAGGASNQPQHF. The CDR3 bases are TGTGCCTCCAGGGCGGGGGGAGCTAGCAATCAGCCCCAGCATTTT.

The V gene is TRBV18, the J gene TRBJ2-4, with 7 bases lining up with TRBD1. Germline trimming cut 2 bases from V and 4 bases from J; bases unmatched to any gene: 2. Looked up from germline, CDR1 is KGHSH and CDR2 is LQKENI. CDR3 size: 14 residues. The CDR3 coding sequence is TGTGCCAGCTCACCATCGGACAGGAAAAACATTCAGTACTTC. It specifies CASSPSDRKNIQYF.

The rearrangement uses TRBV12-3 or TRBV12-4 and TRBJ2-1; 10 nucleotides align to TRBD2. The V and J ends lost 4 bases and 4 bases, in that order; junction bases with no gene match: 7. The CDR3 sequence is 16 residues long. For the CDR3, the DNA is TGTGCCAGCAGTTCCTCGAAGCGGGGGGGGTACAATGAGCAGTTCTTC. It specifies CASSSSKRGGYNEQFF.

The chain combines TRBV2 with TRBJ2-2; D might be TRBD1 (6 bases). V was trimmed by 5 bases and J by 7 bases, leaving 14 bases between them. The germline gives CDR1 SNHLY, CDR2 FYNNEI. The CDR3 extends over 14 amino acids. The CDR3 DNA sequence: TGTGCCAGCAGTTCCGGGACACGGAGCGGGGAGCTGTTTTTT. It yields the protein CASSSGTRSGELFF.

The chain uses TRBV7-2 and TRBJ2-7; the match to TRBD2 covers 8 bases. CDR3 length: 15 residues. The ends lost 5 bases at V and 6 bases at J; junction bases unmatched: 12. Germline V gives CDR1 SGHTA, CDR2 FQGNSA. The CDR3 coding sequence is TGTGCCAGCAGCCAAGCAGGGACTAGTACGATCGAGCAGTACTTC. Translation: CASSQAGTSTIEQYF.

The genes are TRBV6-5 and TRBJ1-2; tentatively, D is TRBD1 (5 bases). CDR1 is MNHEY, CDR2 SVGAGI, per germline. The CDR3 length is 13 residues. Trimming removed 2 bases at V and 8 bases at J, with 12 bases between. The CDR3, as DNA: TGTGCCAGCAGTTACCCAGGTCGGGGGGGCTACACCTTC. This gives the protein CASSYPGRGGYTF.

This clonotype was detected a few times. The V and J genes are TRBV7-2 and TRBJ2-3; a possible D gene is TRBD1 (7 bases). Germline assignment: CDR1 SGHTA and CDR2 FQGNSA. CDR3 size: 14 residues. V shed 6 bases and J shed 5 bases, with 15 bases lying between them. Here the CDR3 reads CASRGLTGKDTQYF. The CDR3 DNA sequence: TGTGCCAGCAGGGGACTGACAGGGAAAGATACGCAGTATTTT.

This clonotype was seen a handful of times. The V call is TRBV20-1, the J call TRBJ2-1, with D possibly TRBD1 on 5 matching bases. With 1 base removed from V and 8 bases from J, the gap between germline ends came to 12 bases. This CDR3 region has 13 residues. Germline lookup yields CDR1 DFQATT and CDR2 SNEGSKA (reference sequence). In nucleotides, the CDR3 is TGCAGTGCTAGAGTGGGCAGGGTCCATGAGCAGTTCTTC. Encoded protein: CSARVGRVHEQFF.

This clonotype has more than one count but fewer than ten. The chain recombines TRBV4-2 with TRBJ2-5; D call uncertain. Germline-derived CDR1 and CDR2 are LGHNA and YNFKEQ. V lost 0 bases to trimming and J lost 5 bases, with 4 bases between them. The CDR3 runs 12 residues. Here the CDR3 reads CASSQDRETQYF. In DNA form, the CDR3 reads TGTGCCAGCAGCCAAGATCGGGAGACCCAGTACTTC.

V is TRBV5-1 and J is TRBJ2-3; 7 nucleotides align to TRBD1. With V trimmed by 4 bases and J by 2 bases, 10 bases remained unmatched. The CDR3 loop spans 16 amino acids. The germline gives CDR1 SGHRS, CDR2 YFSETQ. The CDR3 region is CASSQTPGQITDTQYF. The CDR3 DNA reads as TGCGCCAGCAGCCAAACGCCGGGACAGATCACAGATACGCAGTATTTT.

Only a few counts were recorded for this clonotype. The rearrangement links TRBV12-3 or TRBV12-4 to TRBJ2-5; 10 nucleotides align to TRBD1. The CDR3 contains 14 residues. V trimming: 5 bases; J trimming: 5 bases; junction bases outside the gene matches: 5. CDR3 bases: TGTGCCAGCAGTCGTGACAGGGGGCATGAGACCCAGTACTTC. It is translated as CASSRDRGHETQYF.

The chain has TRBV20-1 and TRBJ2-5; 12 bases are shared with TRBD2. J gave up 4 bases and V 5 bases, and 11 bases lay outside the gene matches. Germline lookup yields CDR1 DFQATT and CDR2 SNEGSKA (reference sequence). The CDR3 sequence is 16 residues long. Here the CDR3 DNA reads TGCAGTGCTCCACGACTAGCGGGAGTTCGGGGAGAGACCCAGTACTTC. Translating gives CSAPRLAGVRGETQYF.

This clonotype turned up a few times. The J gene is TRBJ1-3, the V gene TRBV6-5; D may be TRBD1 (6 bases). This CDR3 contains 14 residues. V dropped 4 bases and J dropped 2 bases, with 9 bases sitting between them. The germline V gene encodes CDR1 MNHEY and CDR2 SVGAGI. The DNA for the CDR3 is TGTGCCAGCAGTTCACAGGGCCCTGGAAACACCATATATTTT. Translating it yields CASSSQGPGNTIYF.

V and J are TRBV3-1 and TRBJ1-2; 8 bases map to TRBD1. V dropped 6 bases and J dropped 8; count of bases not matched to a gene: 14. The CDR3 contains 15 residues. From germline, CDR1 is LGHDT and CDR2 YNNKEL (reference sequence). The CDR3 loop is CASRPDSQGAKGYTF. The CDR3 coding sequence is TGTGCCAGCAGACCTGACTCTCAGGGGGCGAAAGGCTACACCTTC.

This chain connects TRBV7-2 to TRBJ2-3; D tentatively reads TRBD1 or TRBD2 (5 bases each). V lost 6 bases and J 4 bases, leaving 14 bases between the germline ends. The germline gives CDR1 SGHTA, CDR2 FQGNSA. CDR3 size: 14 residues. In DNA form, the CDR3 reads TGTGCCAGCAGAACCCGGTCGGGACCAGATACGCAGTATTTT. Translation gives CASRTRSGPDTQYF.

The V call is TRBV6-1, the J call TRBJ2-1, with 14 nucleotides matching TRBD2. This CDR3 has 16 amino acids. CDR1 and CDR2 (germline): MNHNS, SASEGT. J gave up 9 bases and V 6 bases, and 10 bases lay outside the gene matches. CDR3 amino acids: CASRKTGTSGSGEQFF. The CDR3 nucleotides read TGTGCCAGCAGAAAGACCGGGACTAGCGGGAGTGGTGAGCAGTTCTTC.

This chain connects TRBV12-3 or TRBV12-4 to TRBJ2-4; perhaps TRBD1 as D (6 bases). Trimming shortened V by 6 bases and J by 6 bases, and 12 bases separated the two germline ends. This CDR3 region has 13 residues. The CDR3 spells CASSTGTLNIQYF. The CDR3 region has the DNA TGTGCCAGCAGCACCGGGACACTAAACATTCAGTACTTC.